These 21 T cell receptor beta chains were sequenced from one sample in a study of blood T cell repertoires in COVID-19. Sequencing used immunoSEQ multiplex PCR; TCRdb keeps in-frame clones, though not all of them. The table has more than 85,000 clones, roughly 92% seen once. Sequencing used peripheral blood. These receptors were collected from a woman aged 45-65 years with COVID-19, enrolled during active disease.

The chain couples TRBV24-1 to TRBJ2-1; 12 bases agree with TRBD2. The CDR3 runs 15 residues. V gave up 7 bases and J gave up 7 bases; unmatched junction bases: 7. The germline V gene encodes CDR1 KGHDR and CDR2 SFDVKD. The CDR3 DNA follows: TGTGCCACCAGCCTAGCGGGGGGGCCGAAAAATGAGCAGTTCTTC. Its translation is CATSLAGGPKNEQFF.

The chain joins TRBV11-2 to TRBJ2-7, with D perhaps matching TRBD1 (5 bases). This CDR3 has 14 residues. Trimming removed 5 bases from V and 1 base from J, with 12 bases in between. CDR1 is SGHAT and CDR2 is FQNNGV in the germline V gene. For the CDR3, the DNA is TGTGCCAGCAGCCAAAGGACACCATCCTACGAGCAGTACTTC. It yields the protein CASSQRTPSYEQYF.

The V call is TRBV25-1, the J call TRBJ1-2; the match to TRBD1 covers 9 bases. Germline CDR1 MGHDK, CDR2 SYGVNS. V dropped 4 bases and J dropped 3; count of bases not matched to a gene: 9. This CDR3 spans 16 amino acids. CDR3 residues: CASSGRQGESDYGYTF. In DNA form, the CDR3 reads TGTGCCAGCAGTGGCCGACAGGGGGAATCCGACTATGGCTACACCTTC.

CDR3 nucleotide sequence: TGTGCCAGCAGTTACGTGCGGGCGTCGGGTTATGGCTACACCTTC. Protein sequence: CASSYVRASGYGYTF. The V call is TRBV28, the J call TRBJ1-2; D is unclear. V was clipped by 4 bases and J by 5 bases, with 17 bases between them. The CDR3 totals 15 residues. Germline CDR1 reads MDHEN; CDR2 reads SYDVKM.

The chain combines TRBV27 with TRBJ2-7; D gene unclear. The CDR3 extends over 13 amino acids. Germline V gene data show CDR1 as MNHEY and CDR2 as SMNVEV (reference sequence). Trimming took 3 bases from V and 3 from J, leaving 9 bases between them. CDR3 sequence reads: CASSFPLVYEQYV. CDR3 DNA: TGTGCCAGCAGTTTTCCTTTAGTCTACGAGCAGTACGTC.

The J gene is TRBJ2-3, the V gene TRBV5-1; 9 bases map to TRBD1. Trimming at V came to 4 bases and at J to 2 bases, leaving 5 bases not matched to a gene. From germline, CDR1 is SGHRS and CDR2 YFSETQ. The length of the CDR3 is 15 residues. The CDR3 loop reads CASSPRDRATDTQYF. In DNA form, the CDR3 reads TGCGCCAGCAGCCCCCGGGACAGGGCCACAGATACGCAGTATTTT.

The V and J genes are TRBV6-1 and TRBJ2-7, with D maybe TRBD2 (6 bases). In germline, CDR1 is MNHNS, CDR2 SASEGT. The CDR3 runs 17 residues. The germline V and J ends were trimmed by 2 bases and 7 bases, with 24 bases remaining between them. CDR3 in amino acids: CASSESYRGQGGREQYV. CDR3 nucleotides: TGTGCCAGCAGTGAAAGCTATAGGGGTCAGGGAGGAAGAGAGCAGTACGTC.

The V and J genes are TRBV27 and TRBJ1-6; a possible D gene is TRBD1 (6 bases). The CDR3 is made up of 13 amino acids. Trimming took 7 bases from V and 10 from J, leaving 14 bases between them. CDR1 MNHEY and CDR2 SMNVEV come from the germline V gene (reference sequence). CDR3 coding DNA: TGTGCCAGCACCGGGGGGCGATTCTCACCCCTCCACTTT. This gives the protein CASTGGRFSPLHF.

V and J are TRBV2 and TRBJ1-1, with TRBD1 matching 9 bases. V lost 9 bases and J lost 3; bases outside the gene matches: 5. The CDR3 consists of 13 residues. From germline, CDR1 is SNHLY and CDR2 FYNNEI. The CDR3 DNA follows: TGTGCCAGGTTCCGGGACAGGGACACTGAAGCTTTCTTT. It is translated as CARFRDRDTEAFF.

The chain uses TRBV5-6 and TRBJ2-3, with D maybe TRBD1 (6 bases). Germline lookup yields CDR1 SGHDT and CDR2 YYEEEE. The length of the CDR3 is 16 residues. V was clipped by 2 bases and J by 4 bases, with 17 bases between them. The CDR3 spells CASSFALGAMPDTQYF. The CDR3 nucleotides are TGTGCCAGCAGCTTCGCGTTGGGGGCTATGCCAGATACGCAGTATTTT.

The chain couples TRBV5-1 to TRBJ2-3, with D unclear. CDR3 length: 13 amino acids. Germline V gene lookup returns CDR1 SGHRS and CDR2 YFSETQ. Trimming removed 4 bases at V and 4 bases at J, with 10 bases between. CDR3 in DNA: TGCGCCAGCAGCCAATTGACTGCAGATACGCAGTATTTT. As protein: CASSQLTADTQYF. Filled out from reference TRBV5-1 and TRBJ2-3, the complete variable domain reads KAGVTQTPRYLIKTRGQQVTLSCSPISGHRSVSWYQQTPGQGLQFLFEYFSETQRNKGNFPGRFSGRQFSNSRSEMNVSTLELGDSALYLCASSQLTADTQYFGPGTRLTVL.

Only one count was recorded for this clone. This chain links TRBV11-2 with TRBJ1-1; no reliable D call. The CDR3 has 16 amino acids. The V gene lost 3 bases and the J gene lost 2 bases, with 16 bases spanning the gap. CDR1 SGHAT and CDR2 FQNNGV come from the germline V gene. The CDR3 reads CASSFLTARANTEAFF. In nucleotides, the CDR3 is TGTGCCAGCAGCTTTCTGACTGCGCGGGCTAACACTGAAGCTTTCTTT.

The chain uses TRBV25-1 and TRBJ2-3; the match to TRBD1 covers 10 bases. J lost 3 bases, V lost 4 bases, and 10 bases had no gene match. This CDR3 region has 17 residues. Germline V gene lookup returns CDR1 MGHDK and CDR2 SYGVNS. The CDR3, as DNA: TGTGCCAGCAGTGCTGTTGGGACAGGGGCTAGGACAGATACGCAGTATTTT. It codes for CASSAVGTGARTDTQYF. Together with reference TRBV25-1 and TRBJ2-3, the CDR3 gives the full variable domain: EADIYQTPRYLVIGTGKKITLECSQTMGHDKMYWYQQDPGMELHLIHYSYGVNSTEKGDLSSESTVSRIRTEHFPLTLESARPSHTSQYLCASSAVGTGARTDTQYFGPGTRLTVL.

The J gene is TRBJ1-6, the V gene TRBV6-5; tentatively, D is TRBD1 (5 bases). The germline V gene encodes CDR1 MNHEY and CDR2 SVGAGI. CDR3 length: 13 amino acids. The germline V and J ends were trimmed by 2 bases and 9 bases, with 8 bases remaining between them. The CDR3 nucleotides are TGTGCCAGCAGTTACCAGGGTGTTTCACCCCTCCACTTT. The encoded protein is CASSYQGVSPLHF.

The chain couples TRBV19 to TRBJ1-4, with TRBD1 as a possible D gene (6 bases). The CDR3 contains 15 residues. Germline V lookup: CDR1 LNHDA, CDR2 SQIVND (reference sequence). Deletions cut 5 bases from V and 4 bases from J, with 14 bases between. CDR3 amino acids: CASSATGRINEKLFF. Here the CDR3 DNA reads TGTGCCAGTAGTGCGACAGGACGAATTAATGAAAAACTGTTTTTT.

This chain uses TRBV11-2 with TRBJ2-7; 10 positions agree with TRBD1. Unmatched junction bases numbered 4, after V lost 5 bases and J lost 0 bases. The CDR3 extends over 15 amino acids. Looked up from germline, CDR1 is SGHAT and CDR2 is FQNNGV. This chain's CDR3 is CASSGTGVSSYEQYV. In DNA form, the CDR3 reads TGTGCCAGCAGCGGGACAGGGGTCAGCTCCTACGAGCAGTACGTC.

The chain couples TRBV10-3 to TRBJ1-3, with D hard to call. Germline CDR1 ENHRY, CDR2 SYGVKD. This CDR3 is built from 15 residues. V was clipped by 3 bases and J by 1 base, with 10 bases between them. The CDR3 DNA is TGTGCCATCAGTGACCCCGGTAATTCTGGAAACACCATATATTTT. Its protein product is CAISDPGNSGNTIYF.

J is TRBJ1-1 and V is TRBV27; maybe TRBD1 (5 bases). V was trimmed by 3 bases and J by 4 bases, leaving 12 bases between them. Per the germline V gene, CDR1 is MNHEY and CDR2 is SMNVEV (reference sequence). This CDR3 region has 14 residues. CDR3 residues: CASSFPGGGTEAFF. The CDR3 DNA follows: TGTGCCAGCAGTTTCCCGGGGGGTGGCACTGAAGCTTTCTTT.

The count of this clone is one. J is TRBJ1-1 and V is TRBV6-4; the D is unclear. The CDR3 sequence is 13 residues long. Deletions cut 5 bases from V and 1 base from J, with 8 bases between. Looked up from germline, CDR1 is MRHNA and CDR2 is SNTAGT. CDR3 in amino acids: CASSPGGNTEAFF. The CDR3, as DNA: TGTGCCAGCAGTCCGGGAGGGAACACTGAAGCTTTCTTT.

The rearrangement joins TRBV5-1 to TRBJ2-3; TRBD2 agrees at 8 bases. The length of the CDR3 is 16 residues. J was trimmed by 0 bases and V by 0 bases; bases with no gene match: 3. Looked up from germline, CDR1 is SGHRS and CDR2 is YFSETQ. The CDR3 DNA follows: TGCGCCAGCAGCTTGGGTGCTAGCGGGAGCACAGATACGCAGTATTTT. This sequence encodes CASSLGASGSTDTQYF.

The chain recombines TRBV19 with TRBJ1-4; 12 bases line up with TRBD1. The junction had 15 bases not matched to a gene; V was cut back by 5 bases and J by 11 bases. The germline gives CDR1 LNHDA, CDR2 SQIVND (reference sequence). CDR3 length equals 17 residues. The CDR3 DNA is TGTGCCAGTAGTCCTATGGGACAGGGGGCTTCGGTGGGGAAACTGTTTTTT. The encoded protein is CASSPMGQGASVGKLFF.